This T cell receptor beta chain was sequenced during a study of blood T cell repertoires in COVID-19. Turning to the study itself: The study drew acute and convalescent COVID-19 samples from the United States, Italy and Spain. The analysed material was cDNA or gDNA that came from T cells, B-cell-depleted T cells, or PBMCs.

V shed 5 bases, J shed 3 bases, and the junction held 4 bases outside the gene matches. Germline CDR1 and CDR2: MDHEN and SYDVKM. The CDR3 consists of 15 residues. Per the study methods: Amplifying reference gene primers gave estimates of nucleated cell counts. Repertoires were generated with immunoSEQ multiplex PCR, while TCRdb's copy carries only in-frame clones and drops some. D and trimming were read from the DNA, whereas the V and J calls and clone size are those reported in that table. This sample carries some 220,000 clones, approximately 81% of them seen once, and the ten largest clones take 5.1%.

This receptor was identified in an older woman who had recovered from COVID-19. The rearrangement uses TRBV28 and TRBJ2-2; TRBD1 agrees at 9 bases. Specimen: peripheral blood. This CDR3 is CASSTQGADTGELFF. The CDR3 coding sequence is TGTGCCAGCAGTACACAGGGGGCAGACACCGGGGAGCTGTTTTTT.